The 9 T cell receptor beta chains reported below all come from one sample, sequenced in a study of blood T cell repertoires in COVID-19. The data were produced by immunoSEQ multiplex PCR, yet TCRdb's version contains in-frame clones alone and is incomplete. Of under 15,000 clones in the sample, approximately 85% are singletons; the top ten hold roughly 5.6%. The sample was peripheral blood. All receptors derive from a human donor in a cohort sampled during active COVID-19.

The chain uses TRBV7-6 and TRBJ2-1; 9 bases match TRBD2. The CDR3 extends over 13 amino acids. V shed 4 bases, J shed 8 bases, and the junction held 3 bases outside the gene matches. Germline V lookup: CDR1 SGHVS, CDR2 FNYEAQ. CDR3 loop: CASSSTSGYEQFF. The CDR3 nucleotides are TGTGCCAGCAGCTCAACTAGCGGGTATGAGCAGTTCTTC. The whole variable domain, remainder taken from reference TRBV7-6 and TRBJ2-1, is GAGVSQSPRYKVTKRGQDVALRCDPISGHVSLYWYRQALGQGPEFLTYFNYEAQQDKSGLPNDRFSAERPEGSISTLTIQRTEQRDSAMYRCASSSTSGYEQFFGPGTRLTVL.

This chain links TRBV5-1 with TRBJ1-3; D is undetermined. This CDR3 has 16 residues. The V end lost 1 base, the J end lost 0 bases, and 11 bases lay between the germline ends. CDR1 is SGHRS, CDR2 YFSETQ, per germline. The CDR3 DNA reads as TGCGCCAGCAGCTTGTCGCCAGTGTCCTCTGGAAACACCATATATTTT. Protein product: CASSLSPVSSGNTIYF.

The rearrangement uses TRBV28 and TRBJ2-3; the D is unclear. The V end lost 7 bases, the J end lost 1 base, and 24 bases lay between the germline ends. CDR1 is MDHEN and CDR2 is SYDVKM in the germline V gene. The CDR3 extends over 18 amino acids. The CDR3 DNA reads as TGTGCCAGCAACTCTATGAAAATGACCCTCCGGGGCACAGATACGCAGTATTTT. Its translation: CASNSMKMTLRGTDTQYF.

The chain carries TRBV2 and TRBJ2-7; 8 bases line up with TRBD1. The germline CDR1 and CDR2 sequences are SNHLY and FYNNEI. J was trimmed by 2 bases and V by 6 bases; bases with no gene match: 6. The CDR3 loop spans 14 amino acids. As DNA, the CDR3 is TGTGCCAGCAGCGGACAGGGTGGACCCTACGAGCAGTACTTC. It specifies CASSGQGGPYEQYF.

This chain links TRBV18 with TRBJ1-4; D possibly corresponds to TRBD1 (5 bases). V gave up 3 bases and J gave up 6 bases, with 8 bases separating them. CDR3 length equals 13 residues. CDR1 is KGHSH, CDR2 LQKENI, per germline. CDR3 nucleotides: TGTGCCAGCTCACCGGGCAGGGATGAAAAACTGTTTTTT. Amino acid sequence: CASSPGRDEKLFF.

The V call is TRBV28, the J call TRBJ1-1; the match to TRBD1 covers 7 bases. The CDR3 consists of 16 residues. The ends lost 4 bases at V and 4 bases at J; junction bases unmatched: 12. The germline gives CDR1 MDHEN, CDR2 SYDVKM. The CDR3: CASSSPSTGSGTEAFF. For the CDR3, the DNA is TGTGCCAGCAGTTCTCCTTCGACAGGGAGTGGCACTGAAGCTTTCTTT.

This rearrangement joins TRBV6-2 or TRBV6-3 to TRBJ2-4; TRBD2 matches 15 bases. The V gene end was trimmed by 4 bases and the J gene end by 0 bases; junction bases not matched to a gene: 4. The CDR3 length is 18 residues. Germline V gives CDR1 MNHEY, CDR2 SVGEGT. CDR3 bases: TGTGCCAGCAGTTCGGGACTAGCGGGGGGCCTAGCCAAAAACATTCAGTACTTC. It specifies CASSSGLAGGLAKNIQYF.

This clone is deemed medium-sized. V gene TRBV19 combines with J gene TRBJ2-7; D is perhaps TRBD1 (6 bases). Trimming took 5 bases from V and 5 from J, leaving 16 bases between them. Germline V gene data show CDR1 as LNHDA and CDR2 as SQIVND (reference sequence). The CDR3 length is 14 residues. The CDR3 DNA reads TGTGCCAGTAGTTGGGGAACAGGGACCCACGAGCAGTACTTC. Translating gives CASSWGTGTHEQYF.

Here the CDR3 reads CASSYGTRNTGELFF. The CDR3 DNA follows: TGTGCCAGCAGCTACGGGACTAGGAACACCGGGGAGCTGTTTTTT. The J gene is TRBJ2-2, the V gene TRBV11-2; 8 bases match TRBD2. With V trimmed by 4 bases and J by 1 base, 2 bases remained unmatched. Germline V gene data show CDR1 as SGHAT and CDR2 as FQNNGV. The CDR3 is 15 amino acids. Complete variable domain (other parts from reference TRBV11-2 and TRBJ2-2): EAGVAQSPRYKIIEKRQSVAFWCNPISGHATLYWYQQILGQGPKLLIQFQNNGVVDDSQLPKDRFSAERLKGVDSTLKIQPAKLEDSAVYLCASSYGTRNTGELFFGEGSRLTVL.